Listed below are T cell receptor beta chains from one sample, sequenced in a study of cytomegalovirus exposure and HLA in healthy donors. The data were produced by immunoSEQ multiplex PCR, yet TCRdb's version contains in-frame clones alone and is incomplete. Seen here are over 250,000 clones, 86% observed once, and the top ten hold 3.5% to 4%. Sequenced: PBMCs. The origin of the receptors is a man aged 40-55 years in good health and CMV-seropositive. CDR3s include the opening cysteine and the closing phenylalanine or tryptophan. A D gene is named only where the DNA matches it firmly. Clone size is shown for a subset of rows, as once, few, many or a class of expanded clone.

v_call	cdr3_length	d_call	clone_size	j_call	cdr3_aa	cdr3_nt
TRBV7-6	16	TRBD2	NA	TRBJ2-5	CASSLGPAGGGETQYF	TGTGCCAGCAGCTTAGGGCCAGCGGGGGGGGGAGAGACCCAGTACTTC
TRBV18	17	TRBD2	once	TRBJ2-7	CASSPSPGLALSYEQYF	TGTGCCAGCTCACCCAGTCCGGGACTAGCACTTTCCTACGAGCAGTACTTC
TRBV30	14	NA	NA	TRBJ2-1	CAFGAGSSYNEQFF	TGTGCCTTTGGGGCGGGAAGCTCCTACAATGAGCAGTTCTTC
TRBV28	15	TRBD2	NA	TRBJ2-7	CASSPVLAGTYEQYF	TGTGCCAGCAGTCCTGTGCTAGCGGGAACCTACGAGCAGTACTTC
TRBV18	14	TRBD2	NA	TRBJ2-1	CASSPQSGGNEQFF	TGTGCCAGCTCACCACAGTCGGGGGGCAATGAGCAGTTCTTC
TRBV29-1	15	TRBD2	NA	TRBJ2-5	CSVEAGLAGVETQYF	TGCAGCGTTGAGGCCGGATTAGCGGGAGTGGAGACCCAGTACTTC
TRBV19	18	NA	NA	TRBJ1-5	CASSMLSWGGTGNQPQHF	TGTGCCAGTAGTATGCTAAGTTGGGGAGGGACGGGCAATCAGCCCCAGCATTTT
TRBV4-3	17	TRBD2	NA	TRBJ2-1	CASSQDHGGRAYNEQFF	TGCGCCAGCAGCCAAGATCACGGCGGGAGGGCCTACAATGAGCAGTTCTTC
TRBV15	15	NA	NA	TRBJ2-7	CATSREGVGPYEQYF	TGTGCCACCAGCCGCGAGGGGGTCGGACCCTACGAGCAGTACTTC
TRBV27	13	NA	NA	TRBJ2-3	CASTRTDLDTQYF	TGTGCCAGCACCCGGACAGACCTAGATACGCAGTATTTT